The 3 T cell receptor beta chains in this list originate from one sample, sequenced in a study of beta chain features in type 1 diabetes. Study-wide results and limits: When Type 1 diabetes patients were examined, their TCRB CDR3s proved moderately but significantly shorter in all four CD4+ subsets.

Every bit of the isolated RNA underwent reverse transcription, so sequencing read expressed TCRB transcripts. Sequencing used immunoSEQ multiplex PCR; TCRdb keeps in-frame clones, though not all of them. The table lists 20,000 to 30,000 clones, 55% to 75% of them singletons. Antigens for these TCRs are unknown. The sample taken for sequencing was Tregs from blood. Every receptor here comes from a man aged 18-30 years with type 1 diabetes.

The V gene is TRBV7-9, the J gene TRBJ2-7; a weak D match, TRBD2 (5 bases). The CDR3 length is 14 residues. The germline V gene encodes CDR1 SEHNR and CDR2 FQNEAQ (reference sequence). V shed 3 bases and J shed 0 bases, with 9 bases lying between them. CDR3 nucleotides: TGTGCCAGCAGCTTTTTGGGGAGCTCCTACGAGCAGTACTTC. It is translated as CASSFLGSSYEQYF. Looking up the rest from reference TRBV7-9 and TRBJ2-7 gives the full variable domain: DTGVSQNPRHKITKRGQNVTFRCDPISEHNRLYWYRQTLGQGPEFLTYFQNEAQLEKSRLLSDRFSAERPKGSFSTLEIQRTEQGDSAMYLCASSFLGSSYEQYFGPGTRLTVT.

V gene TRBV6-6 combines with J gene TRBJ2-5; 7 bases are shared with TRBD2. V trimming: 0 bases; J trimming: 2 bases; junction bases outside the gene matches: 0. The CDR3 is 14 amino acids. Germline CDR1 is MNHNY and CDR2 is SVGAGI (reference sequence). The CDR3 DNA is TGTGCCAGCAGTTACTCCGGGGGGCAAGAGACCCAGTACTTC. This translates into CASSYSGGQETQYF.

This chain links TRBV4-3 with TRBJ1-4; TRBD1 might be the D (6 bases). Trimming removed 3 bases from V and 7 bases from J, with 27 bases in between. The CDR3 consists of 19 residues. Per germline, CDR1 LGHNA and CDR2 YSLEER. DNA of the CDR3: TGCGCCAGCAGCCACGCACTTCGGGGGGCGGCGGCAAGGGGTGAAAAACTGTTTTTT. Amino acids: CASSHALRGAAARGEKLFF.